The 19 T cell receptor beta chains in this list originate from one sample, sequenced in a study of T cells after yellow fever vaccination. Via MiXCR, TCRdb re-called the 5' RACE reads, giving one row per CDR3 protein. The data show approximately 96,000 distinct CDR3 sequences, approximately 8.4% seen once. This sample comprised CD8+ T cells not binding an NS4B(214-222) dextramer, sorted from PBMCs, obtained around 15 days after the first yellow fever vaccination. The receptors originated from a man between 18 and 35 years old who received the YFV17D yellow fever vaccine.

The chain recombines TRBV4-3 with TRBJ1-1, with D unresolved. CDR1 and CDR2 from the germline V gene are LGHNA and YSLEER. CDR3 length: 14 amino acids. V shed 2 bases and J shed 7 bases, with 14 bases lying between them. As DNA, the CDR3 is TGCGCCAGCAGCCAAAATCTTGGTGACTATGAAGCTTTCTTT. It is translated as CASSQNLGDYEAFF.

In its sample, this clonotype was seen a few times. V usage is TRBV7-9 and J usage is TRBJ2-7; either TRBD1 or TRBD2 may fit D (5 bases each). The CDR3 sequence is 14 residues long. V was trimmed by 1 base and J by 3 bases, leaving 10 bases between them. In germline, CDR1 is SEHNR, CDR2 FQNEAQ (reference sequence). In DNA, the CDR3 is TGTGCCAGCAGCTTAGGGGGGTTGGACTACGAGCAGTACGTC. Protein: CASSLGGLDYEQYV.

The chain has TRBV7-3 and TRBJ2-1, with 9 bases that match TRBD1. The ends lost 1 base at V and 4 bases at J; junction bases unmatched: 8. Germline loops: CDR1 SGHTA, CDR2 FQGTGA. The CDR3 runs to 17 residues. CDR3 amino acids: CASSLNGGTGIYNEQFF. CDR3 in DNA: TGTGCCAGCAGCTTAAATGGCGGGACAGGGATTTACAATGAGCAGTTCTTC. The whole variable domain, filled in from reference TRBV7-3 and TRBJ2-1, reads GAGVSQTPSNKVTEKGKYVELRCDPISGHTALYWYRQSLGQGPEFLIYFQGTGAADDSGLPNDRFFAVRPEGSVSTLKIQRTERGDSAVYLCASSLNGGTGIYNEQFFGPGTRLTVL.

This clonotype was observed a handful of times. The chain joins TRBV6-5 to TRBJ1-5; D gene uncertain. The V end lost 4 bases, the J end lost 1 base, and 17 bases lay between the germline ends. The CDR3 loop spans 17 amino acids. Germline CDR1 and CDR2: MNHEY and SVGAGI. CDR3 DNA: TGTGCCAGCAGTTCAATGGTTGCCGTTGGAAGCAATCAGCCCCAGCATTTT. This translates into CASSSMVAVGSNQPQHF.

The rearrangement links TRBV5-1 to TRBJ2-7; D may be TRBD2 (6 bases). The CDR3 is 14 residues long. Germline values: CDR1 SGHRS, CDR2 YFSETQ. V shed 1 base and J shed 2 bases, with 10 bases lying between them. This chain's CDR3 is CASSLYGGTYEQYF. The DNA of the CDR3 is TGCGCCAGCAGCTTGTACGGGGGAACCTACGAGCAGTACTTC.

This chain uses TRBV7-2 with TRBJ2-3; the match to TRBD2 covers 8 bases. J was trimmed by 2 bases and V by 3 bases; bases with no gene match: 10. Germline CDR1 reads SGHTA; CDR2 reads FQGNSA. CDR3 size: 17 residues. CDR3 nucleotides: TGTGCCAGCAGCTTGAGGGTTAGCGGGGCAACCACAGATACGCAGTATTTT. Translated: CASSLRVSGATTDTQYF.

The table lists this clonotype with a few counts. The gene calls are TRBV24-1 and TRBJ2-2; 10 bases agree with TRBD1. This CDR3 comprises 16 residues. After removal of 2 bases from V and 1 base from J, the junction contained 0 bases not matched to a gene. Germline V gene lookup returns CDR1 KGHDR and CDR2 SFDVKD. Here the CDR3 DNA reads TGTGCCACCAGTGATTGGGACAGGGGGAACACCGGGGAGCTGTTTTTT. It is translated as CATSDWDRGNTGELFF.

In its sample, this clonotype was seen many times. V and J are TRBV5-5 and TRBJ2-3, with D maybe TRBD2 (6 bases). Germline V lookup: CDR1 SGHKS, CDR2 YYEKEE (reference sequence). This CDR3 spans 15 amino acids. V lost 4 bases to trimming and J lost 4 bases, with 16 bases between them. CDR3 in amino acids: CASSLHGGAPDTQYF. CDR3 nucleotide sequence: TGTGCCAGCAGCCTCCATGGCGGGGCCCCAGATACGCAGTATTTT.

This clonotype has more than one count but fewer than ten. The rearrangement joins TRBV6-1 to TRBJ2-1; 7 bases agree with TRBD1. The germline V gene encodes CDR1 MNHNS and CDR2 SASEGT. Trimming took 5 bases from V and 7 from J; bases not matched to a gene: 11. The CDR3 spans 15 residues. DNA of the CDR3: TGTGCCAGCAGTCCACAGGGGATTATAGCAAATGAGCAGTTCTTC. It encodes CASSPQGIIANEQFF.

This rearrangement joins TRBV19 to TRBJ1-5; D is unclear. Germline values: CDR1 LNHDA, CDR2 SQIVND (reference sequence). V shed 6 bases and J shed 6 bases, with 12 bases lying between them. CDR3 length: 13 amino acids. Here the CDR3 reads CASSFWAGQPQHF. For the CDR3, the DNA is TGTGCCAGTAGCTTCTGGGCGGGTCAGCCCCAGCATTTT.

As DNA, the CDR3 is TGCGCCAGCAGCCACTTCTTAGCGCTCCAAGAGACCCAGTACTTC. Its protein product is CASSHFLALQETQYF. The rearrangement joins TRBV4-1 to TRBJ2-5; D might be TRBD2 (5 bases). The V gene lost 3 bases and the J gene lost 1 base, with 12 bases spanning the gap. Germline CDR1 is MGHRA and CDR2 is YSYEKL. The CDR3 loop spans 15 amino acids.

There are a few counts of this clonotype. The J gene is TRBJ2-1, the V gene TRBV9; unclear D gene. The CDR3 loop spans 11 amino acids. Trimming removed 0 bases at V and 8 bases at J, with 3 bases between. Germline V gene sequence: CDR1 SGDLS, CDR2 YYNGEE. The CDR3 protein is CASSVGDEQFF. The CDR3 DNA is TGTGCCAGCAGCGTAGGGGATGAGCAGTTCTTC.

This clonotype was detected ten times or more. The rearrangement links TRBV7-2 to TRBJ1-1, with 8 bases identical to TRBD1. CDR3 size: 13 residues. From germline, CDR1 is SGHTA and CDR2 FQGNSA. Losses at the gene ends were 5 bases for V and 6 bases for J; bases not matched to a gene: 5. CDR3 coding DNA: TGTGCCAGCAGCACAGGGGGGCTGCCTGAAGCTTTCTTT. Translated, it gives CASSTGGLPEAFF.

This clonotype was seen many times. The chain couples TRBV15 to TRBJ2-1; 7 bases agree with TRBD2. Germline V gives CDR1 LNHNV, CDR2 YYDKDF (reference sequence). Trimming removed 8 bases from V and 1 base from J; junction bases left unmatched: 5. CDR3 length: 14 amino acids. The CDR3 loop reads CATGGVASYNEQFF. CDR3 bases: TGTGCCACCGGGGGGGTCGCATCCTACAATGAGCAGTTCTTC.

J is TRBJ1-1 and V is TRBV7-3; perhaps TRBD1 as D (5 bases). Germline CDR1 and CDR2: SGHTA and FQGTGA. The CDR3 covers 15 residues. Trimming shortened V by 2 bases and J by 1 base, and 11 bases separated the two germline ends. The DNA for the CDR3 is TGTGCCAGCAGCTTATCGGCGGGGGGGAACACTGAAGCTTTCTTT. It is translated as CASSLSAGGNTEAFF.

This clonotype was seen only a few times. This sequence joins TRBV11-2 and TRBJ2-1, with a weak D call TRBD1 (6 bases). The CDR3 length is 15 residues. V was pared by 4 bases and J by 7 bases, with 17 bases between. Germline V CDR1 and CDR2: SGHAT, FQNNGV. The CDR3 nucleotides are TGTGCCAGCAGCTCTTACTCCTACAGGGAAAATGAGCAGTTCTTC. Translation gives CASSSYSYRENEQFF.

This clonotype appeared a few times. The chain has TRBV21-1 and TRBJ2-3; the table gives TRBD2 as D, unverified against the DNA. TRBV21-1 is a listed pseudogene. The CDR3 consists of 17 residues. CDR3 nucleotides: TGTGCCAGCAGCAAAGCCCCAGAGAGCGGGGGAACAGATACGCAGTATTTT. It translates to CASSKAPESGGTDTQYF.

The chain has TRBV2 and TRBJ2-1, with D possibly matching TRBD2 (6 bases). CDR3 length: 12 residues. Germline CDR1 is SNHLY and CDR2 is FYNNEI. Trimming pared 8 bases from V and 6 bases from J, leaving 11 bases between. The CDR3 protein is CASLASGNEQFF. The CDR3 DNA sequence: TGTGCCAGCCTAGCGTCGGGCAATGAGCAGTTCTTC.

This clonotype appeared a few times. The rearrangement uses TRBV12-3 or TRBV12-4 and TRBJ1-1, with a weak D call TRBD1 (5 bases). The CDR3 consists of 16 residues. V shed 0 bases and J shed 8 bases, with 19 bases lying between them. For the CDR3, the DNA is TGTGCCAGCAGTTTAGCGCTTAGGGGCCTTAGACTCGAAGCTTTCTTT. Encoded protein: CASSLALRGLRLEAFF.